This TCR beta chain was sequenced for a study of identical twins. Findings of the study overall: Twin sharing of out-of-frame TCR alpha was underestimated by models in monozygotic pairs.

Template switching supplied a universal primer site; unique molecular identifiers were carried on the cDNA. Each CDR3 protein gets one entry after TCRdb re-called the 5' RACE reads with MiXCR. The sample carries approximately 550,000 distinct CDR3 sequences, approximately 20% recorded once. This clonotype was counted between two and nine times. The antigen remains undetermined. CDR1 and CDR2 from the germline V gene are MGHRA and YSYEKL. V dropped 2 bases and J dropped 5; count of bases not matched to a gene: 23. The CDR3 totals 21 residues. This sample was also put to use in a study of yellow fever vaccine responses in identical twins. As reported in that work: On the reported evidence, twins' vaccine T cell responses seemed partly convergent and partly personalized.

The chain uses TRBV4-1 and TRBJ2-1, with TRBD2 matching 8 bases. The TCR sequence derives from a woman aged 18-30 years in good health. Input material: CD4+ T cells sorted from blood. The CDR3 nucleotides are TGCGCCAGCAGCCAATGGATTACGGGAGGGCCGTTTATTTCGCCCCACAATGAGCAGTTCTTC. Amino acid sequence: CASSQWITGGPFISPHNEQFF.